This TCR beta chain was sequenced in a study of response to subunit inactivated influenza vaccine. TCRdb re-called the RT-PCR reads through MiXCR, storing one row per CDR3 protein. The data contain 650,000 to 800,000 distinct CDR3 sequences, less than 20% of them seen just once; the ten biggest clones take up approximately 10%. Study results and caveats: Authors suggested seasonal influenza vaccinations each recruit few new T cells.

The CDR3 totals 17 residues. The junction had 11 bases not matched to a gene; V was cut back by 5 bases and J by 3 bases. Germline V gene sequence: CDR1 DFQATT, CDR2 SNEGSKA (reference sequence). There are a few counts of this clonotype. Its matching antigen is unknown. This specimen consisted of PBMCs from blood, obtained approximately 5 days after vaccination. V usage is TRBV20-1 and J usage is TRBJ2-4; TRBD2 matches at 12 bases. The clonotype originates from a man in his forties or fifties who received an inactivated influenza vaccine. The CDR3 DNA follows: TGCAGTGCTCCCCGACTAGCGGGAGATGAGGGCAAAAACATTCAGTACTTC. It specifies CSAPRLAGDEGKNIQYF.